These 26 T cell receptor beta chains share one sample of origin, sequenced in a study of T cell responses to AZD1222 COVID-19 vaccine. Here immunoSEQ multiplex PCR was the method, and the copy in TCRdb shows in-frame clones only, minus some. The repertoire holds more than 90,000 clones, with around 89% as singletons. The sequencing used peripheral blood, collected 28 days after the second AZD1222 dose. The receptors shown here come from an adult who received the AZD1222 COVID-19 vaccine.

This clone was observed a handful of times. The chain joins TRBV4-1 to TRBJ1-5; D not resolved. V lost 1 base and J 4 bases, leaving 5 bases between the germline ends. The germline gives CDR1 MGHRA, CDR2 YSYEKL. The CDR3 is 13 residues long. The CDR3 DNA reads TGCGCCAGCAGCCAAGTCTCTAATCAGCCCCAGCATTTT. It is translated as CASSQVSNQPQHF.

V and J are TRBV5-6 and TRBJ1-1; D remains ambiguous. V was cut by 0 bases and J by 3 bases, with 15 bases left in between. This CDR3 has 16 residues. CDR1 is SGHDT, CDR2 YYEEEE, per germline. The CDR3 DNA sequence: TGTGCCAGCAGCTTGGAGTTGAGTAGTTGGCACACTGAAGCTTTCTTT. Translating gives CASSLELSSWHTEAFF.

This clone was recorded only once. This chain links TRBV6-5 with TRBJ2-7; no definite D call. The CDR3 consists of 13 residues. The germline V and J ends were trimmed by 6 bases and 2 bases, with 11 bases remaining between them. CDR1 and CDR2 from the germline V gene are MNHEY and SVGAGI. CDR3 in DNA: TGTGCCAGCAGCCCCAGGAGTACCTACGAGCAGTACTTC. The encoded protein is CASSPRSTYEQYF.

The chain recombines TRBV7-9 with TRBJ1-6; a weak D match, TRBD1 (5 bases). This CDR3 contains 19 residues. The germline V and J ends were trimmed by 2 bases and 6 bases, with 23 bases remaining between them. CDR1 SEHNR and CDR2 FQNEAQ come from the germline V gene (reference sequence). DNA of the CDR3: TGTGCCAGCAGCTTAATGGGCCCTGACAGTCCCCCGGGTAATTCACCCCTCCACTTT. Residues: CASSLMGPDSPPGNSPLHF.

The chain joins TRBV27 to TRBJ1-2; TRBD1 aligns across 12 bases. Trimming took 0 bases from V and 8 from J; bases not matched to a gene: 10. The V gene's germline CDR1 is MNHEY and CDR2 SMNVEV (reference sequence). The CDR3 consists of 17 residues. The CDR3 bases are TGTGCCAGCAGTTTATCGGGACAGGGGGCGGGGAGGGAAGGCTACACCTTC. Protein sequence: CASSLSGQGAGREGYTF.

This sequence joins TRBV15 and TRBJ1-6; TRBD1 aligns across 7 bases. The germline V gene encodes CDR1 LNHNV and CDR2 YYDKDF (reference sequence). The CDR3 extends over 14 amino acids. Trimming removed 4 bases from V and 7 bases from J; junction bases left unmatched: 4. CDR3 DNA: TGTGCCACCAGCATAAGAGGGGGCAATTCACCCCTCCACTTT. Translated: CATSIRGGNSPLHF.

This clone was seen a few times. Other DNA sequences in the same sample also yield this CDR3. The gene calls are TRBV7-8 and TRBJ2-1; D call uncertain. The ends were cut back, 3 bases at V and 4 bases at J, with 4 bases in the middle. Germline V lookup: CDR1 SGHVS, CDR2 FQNEAQ. The CDR3 is 12 amino acids. CDR3 sequence: CASSLGYNEQFF. The DNA of the CDR3 is TGTGCCAGCAGCTTGGGATACAATGAGCAGTTCTTC.

The chain carries TRBV27 and TRBJ2-2; D is uncertain. The germline V gene has CDR1 MNHEY and CDR2 SMNVEV (reference sequence). CDR3 length: 14 amino acids. V dropped 5 bases and J dropped 7 bases, with 14 bases sitting between them. CDR3: CASSLTFLLGELFF. The CDR3 DNA reads as TGTGCCAGCAGTCTCACCTTTTTACTCGGGGAGCTGTTTTTT.

The chain couples TRBV5-4 to TRBJ2-5, with 12 bases fitting TRBD2. CDR1 and CDR2 from the germline V gene are SGHNT and YYREEE (reference sequence). The CDR3 has 16 amino acids. V dropped 1 base and J dropped 5; count of bases not matched to a gene: 6. Written as DNA, the CDR3 is TGTGCCAGCAGCTTGCCTAGCGGGAGGGCCGATGAGACCCAGTACTTC. Translating gives CASSLPSGRADETQYF.

This clone is medium-sized. The chain combines TRBV27 with TRBJ1-1; tentatively, D is TRBD1 (5 bases). CDR1 MNHEY and CDR2 SMNVEV come from the germline V gene (reference sequence). V was clipped by 6 bases and J by 4 bases, with 18 bases between them. The CDR3 contains 15 residues. CDR3 coding DNA: TGTGCCAGCAGCCACGGCTTTGGTGGGGGCACTGAAGCTTTCTTT. It yields the protein CASSHGFGGGTEAFF.

This chain uses TRBV7-3 with TRBJ2-1; TRBD2 aligns across 9 bases. The CDR3 loop spans 15 amino acids. Germline V lookup: CDR1 SGHTA, CDR2 FQGTGA. The trim removed 2 bases at V and 7 bases at J, leaving 6 bases unmatched. CDR3 coding DNA: TGTGCCAGCAGCTTAGCGGGAGGGCCATGGAATGAGCAGTTCTTC. It translates to CASSLAGGPWNEQFF.

The gene calls are TRBV7-6 and TRBJ2-1, with 9 bases aligning to TRBD1. Germline loops: CDR1 SGHVS, CDR2 FNYEAQ. The CDR3 is 15 residues long. V was clipped by 4 bases and J by 6 bases; unmatched bases: 7. The chain's CDR3 is CASSSPGQGFNEQFF. The CDR3 DNA sequence: TGTGCCAGCAGCTCGCCGGGACAGGGTTTCAATGAGCAGTTCTTC.

The chain has TRBV28 and TRBJ1-2; TRBD1 matches at 8 bases. In germline, CDR1 is MDHEN, CDR2 SYDVKM. CDR3 size: 16 residues. The V segment lost 3 bases and the J segment 4 bases; nucleotides outside the gene matches: 10. Here the CDR3 DNA reads TGTGCCAGCAGTTTTCAGCCAGGGGGCGCGGGCTATGGCTACACCTTC. This encodes CASSFQPGGAGYGYTF.

The chain combines TRBV10-1 with TRBJ2-2; TRBD1 matches 8 bases. The trim removed 6 bases at V and 2 bases at J, leaving 2 bases unmatched. There are 14 residues in the CDR3. CDR1 WNHNN and CDR2 SYGVQD come from the germline V gene (reference sequence). The CDR3 sequence: CASRTGANTGELFF. CDR3 sequence (DNA): TGCGCCAGCAGGACAGGGGCTAACACCGGGGAGCTGTTTTTT.

This clone was seen only a few times. The rearrangement joins TRBV3-1 (or the pseudogene TRBV3-2) to TRBJ2-3; D is ambiguous. CDR1 is LGHDT, CDR2 YNNKEL, per germline (reference sequence). V was shortened by 6 bases and J by 2 bases, with 12 bases between the two germline ends. This CDR3 is built from 14 residues. The CDR3 loop reads CASSSNGDTDTQYF. CDR3 nucleotide sequence: TGTGCCAGCAGTTCAAATGGTGACACAGATACGCAGTATTTT.

The chain joins TRBV5-1 to TRBJ1-1, with 7 bases fitting TRBD1. The germline gives CDR1 SGHRS, CDR2 YFSETQ. CDR3 length: 13 residues. The V gene end was trimmed by 0 bases and the J gene end by 6 bases; junction bases not matched to a gene: 2. In DNA form, the CDR3 reads TGCGCCAGCAGCTTGGGACAGGGCGCTGAAGCTTTCTTT. Translating gives CASSLGQGAEAFF.

The V and J genes are TRBV6-5 and TRBJ1-2; no reliable D call. Trimming removed 0 bases at V and 5 bases at J, with 13 bases between. CDR1 and CDR2 (germline): MNHEY, SVGAGI. CDR3 length: 15 amino acids. The CDR3, as DNA: TGTGCCAGCAGTTACTCGAAGGGCAGTAGGTATGGCTACACCTTC. Its protein is CASSYSKGSRYGYTF.

The chain carries TRBV7-2 and TRBJ2-1, with D possibly being TRBD1 or TRBD2 (6 bases each). This CDR3 is built from 17 residues. V lost 4 bases and J lost 2, with 18 bases in between. The germline gives CDR1 SGHTA, CDR2 FQGNSA. The CDR3 protein is CASSSPLGGTPYNEQFF. CDR3 bases: TGTGCCAGCAGCTCTCCACTCGGGGGCACCCCCTACAATGAGCAGTTCTTC.

As for this clone: One end of the junction varies from germline; a read error may be responsible. V is TRBV4-2 and J is TRBJ1-2; a weak D match, TRBD1 (5 bases). This CDR3 has 13 amino acids. The V gene's germline CDR1 is LGHNA and CDR2 YNFKEQ. The CDR3 sequence: CASSQVSGTLQHF. Written as DNA, the CDR3 is TGTGCCAGCAGCCAAGTTTCAGGGACCCTCCAACACTTC.

The V gene is TRBV6-2 or TRBV6-3, the J gene TRBJ2-1, with 9 bases identical to TRBD1. Germline loops: CDR1 MNHEY, CDR2 SVGEGT. V was pared by 1 base and J by 7 bases, with 5 bases of the junction left unmatched. This CDR3 comprises 15 residues. The CDR3 spells CASSYFGTGKNEQFF. DNA of the CDR3: TGTGCCAGCAGTTACTTCGGGACAGGGAAGAATGAGCAGTTCTTC.

The V call is TRBV5-1, the J call TRBJ1-4; D is ambiguous. The germline gives CDR1 SGHRS, CDR2 YFSETQ. The CDR3 sequence is 15 residues long. Trimming pared 4 bases from V and 0 bases from J, leaving 10 bases between. The CDR3 bases are TGCGCCAGCAGCCGGACGGGTGCAACTAATGAAAAACTGTTTTTT. Translated, it gives CASSRTGATNEKLFF.

The chain recombines TRBV6-5 with TRBJ2-5; TRBD1 aligns across 7 bases. The CDR3 loop spans 16 amino acids. CDR1 is MNHEY and CDR2 is SVGAGI in the germline V gene. Losses at the gene ends were 0 bases for V and 1 base for J; bases not matched to a gene: 5. The CDR3 sequence is CASSYSGQEPQETQYF. CDR3 nucleotides: TGTGCCAGCAGTTACTCTGGACAGGAGCCCCAAGAGACCCAGTACTTC.

The chain has TRBV5-4 and TRBJ2-5, with a possible D match to TRBD2 (6 bases). V dropped 1 base and J dropped 5 bases, with 12 bases sitting between them. The germline CDR1 and CDR2 sequences are SGHNT and YYREEE (reference sequence). The CDR3 consists of 14 residues. The CDR3, as DNA: TGTGCCAGCAGCTTGAAGCCGGGAGTGGAGACCCAGTACTTC. Amino acids: CASSLKPGVETQYF.

This chain links TRBV6-5 with TRBJ2-5, with 9 positions matching TRBD1. Germline assignment: CDR1 MNHEY and CDR2 SVGAGI. The ends lost 6 bases at V and 12 bases at J; junction bases unmatched: 11. The CDR3 has 13 amino acids. This CDR3 reads CASSISRQGDKYF. The CDR3 bases are TGTGCCAGCAGCATAAGCCGACAGGGGGACAAGTACTTC.

This chain uses TRBV7-2 with TRBJ2-1; D is unresolved. The CDR3 spans 12 residues. Germline loops: CDR1 SGHTA, CDR2 FQGNSA. Between the trimmed V and J ends, which lost 2 bases and 10 bases, there was a span of 9 bases. CDR3 protein: CASSLNRNEQFF. CDR3 coding DNA: TGTGCCAGCAGCTTAAACCGCAACGAGCAGTTCTTC. Together with reference TRBV7-2 and TRBJ2-1, the CDR3 gives the full variable domain: GAGVSQSPSNKVTEKGKDVELRCDPISGHTALYWYRQSLGQGLEFLIYFQGNSAPDKSGLPSDRFSAERTGGSVSTLTIQRTQQEDSAVYLCASSLNRNEQFFGPGTRLTVL.

The chain joins TRBV5-6 to TRBJ1-2; D ambiguous. Trimming stripped 2 bases from V and 4 bases from J, with 24 bases between. CDR3 length: 18 residues. Germline V CDR1 and CDR2: SGHDT, YYEEEE. DNA of the CDR3: TGTGCCAGCAGCTTAAGGTGGCAGAAGGCCGGAGAAGGCTATGGCTACACCTTC. Translation: CASSLRWQKAGEGYGYTF.